This TCR beta chain derives from a study of identical twins. It was template switching that added a universal primer site, and there were unique molecular identifiers on the cDNA. TCRdb re-called the 5' RACE reads with MiXCR, one entry per CDR3 protein. There are roughly 280,000 distinct CDR3 sequences in the sample; just under 9.5% occur only once, and around 7.1% lies in the top ten. Study-level results: Analyses of zero insertions could be partly confounded by invariant MAIT and iNKT cells. Modeled out-of-frame TCR alpha sharing in monozygotic twins fell below observed levels. Excess low generation probability was seen in twin-shared out-of-frame alpha sequences.

A note on this clonotype: Antigen unknown.

Germline V gene sequence: CDR1 SGDLS, CDR2 YYNGEE. V lost 3 bases and J lost 0; bases outside the gene matches: 6. This CDR3 has 16 residues. The same specimen was also included in a second study, on yellow fever vaccine responses in identical twins.

Sequenced material: CD8+ T cells sorted from blood. This TCR derives from a woman aged 18-29 years in good health. The V and J genes are TRBV9 and TRBJ2-3, with 8 bases fitting TRBD2. CDR3 nucleotides: TGTGCCAGCAGCGCGAGCGGGGGACCTAGCACAGATACGCAGTATTTT. Protein: CASSASGGPSTDTQYF.